This entry describes one T cell receptor beta chain. As yet, its antigen is unknown. Germline is not matched at one junction end, which may reflect a read error. Sequencing used immunoSEQ multiplex PCR; TCRdb keeps in-frame clones, though not all of them. The profile shows 50,000 to 75,000 clones, roughly 89% of them singletons. The CDR3 runs 18 residues. Germline V gene lookup returns CDR1 SGHTA and CDR2 FQGTGA. These data come from a study of T cell responses to AZD1222 COVID-19 vaccine. The study, taken as a whole, reports: Spike-spanning, vaccine-associated CD4 TCRs were dominant at 160-218 and 743-854.

The sample consisted of peripheral blood, taken 28 days after the second AZD1222 dose. This sequence originates from an adult who received the AZD1222 COVID-19 vaccine. The V and J genes are TRBV7-3 and TRBJ2-6, with unresolved D. CDR3 region: CASSPQFLQRSGPNVLTF. DNA of the CDR3: TGTGCCAGCAGCCCTCAATTCCTACAGCGCTCTGGGCCCAACGTCCTGACTTTC.